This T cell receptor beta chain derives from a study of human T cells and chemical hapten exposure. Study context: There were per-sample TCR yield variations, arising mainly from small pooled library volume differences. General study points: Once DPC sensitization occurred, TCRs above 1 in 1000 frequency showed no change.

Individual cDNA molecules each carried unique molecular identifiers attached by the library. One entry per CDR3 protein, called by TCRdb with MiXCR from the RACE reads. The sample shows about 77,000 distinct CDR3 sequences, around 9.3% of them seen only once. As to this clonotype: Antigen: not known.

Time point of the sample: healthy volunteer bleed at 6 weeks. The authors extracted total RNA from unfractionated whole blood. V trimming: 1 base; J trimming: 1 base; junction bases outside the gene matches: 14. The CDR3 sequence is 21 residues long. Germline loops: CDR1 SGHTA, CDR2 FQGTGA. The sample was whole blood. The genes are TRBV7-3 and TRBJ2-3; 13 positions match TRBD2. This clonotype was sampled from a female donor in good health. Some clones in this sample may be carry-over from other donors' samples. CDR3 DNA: TGTGCCAGCAGCTTAAAATTTGGACTAGCGGGGGAGACCCCGGGCACAGATACGCAGTATTTT. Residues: CASSLKFGLAGETPGTDTQYF.